The next 27 T cell receptor beta chains were all read from a single sample in a study of blood T cell repertoires in COVID-19. Clones were read by immunoSEQ multiplex PCR, and TCRdb kept only the in-frame ones, dropping some. The sample lists more than 60,000 clones; around 80% were seen once. Sequencing was carried out using peripheral blood. The receptors derive from a man aged 55 to 70 with active or convalescent COVID-19.

The J gene is TRBJ2-2, the V gene TRBV9, with 8 nucleotides matching TRBD2. The CDR3 loop spans 17 amino acids. Trimming cost V 0 bases and J 2 bases; bases outside gene matches: 6. In germline, CDR1 is SGDLS, CDR2 YYNGEE. The CDR3 DNA follows: TGTGCCAGCAGCGTAGTTCGGGCGGGGGGTAACACCGGGGAGCTGTTTTTT. Translation: CASSVVRAGGNTGELFF.

Turning to this clone: Other DNA sequences in the sample encode the same CDR3. This chain links TRBV5-1 with TRBJ2-2; 11 bases line up with TRBD2. CDR3 length: 16 residues. Unmatched junction bases numbered 3, after V lost 3 bases and J lost 2 bases. Germline values: CDR1 SGHRS, CDR2 YFSETQ. The CDR3 reads CASSSLAGGNTGELFF. The CDR3 nucleotides read TGCGCCAGCAGCTCCCTAGCGGGGGGAAACACCGGGGAGCTGTTTTTT.

The chain couples TRBV27 to TRBJ2-2; a possible D gene is TRBD1 (5 bases). The length of the CDR3 is 15 residues. Germline lookup yields CDR1 MNHEY and CDR2 SMNVEV (reference sequence). The V end lost 7 bases, the J end lost 4 bases, and 16 bases lay between the germline ends. The CDR3, as DNA: TGTGCCAGCACCCCCCTTTTCCAGGGCACCGGGGAGCTGTTTTTT. Amino acid sequence: CASTPLFQGTGELFF.

The chain combines TRBV2 with TRBJ2-3, with 8 bases lining up with TRBD2. The V gene's germline CDR1 is SNHLY and CDR2 FYNNEI. The CDR3 covers 14 residues. V trimming: 4 bases; J trimming: 3 bases; junction bases outside the gene matches: 3. The CDR3 sequence: CASSGLAGTDTQYF. The CDR3 bases are TGTGCCAGCAGTGGCTTAGCGGGGACAGATACGCAGTATTTT.

V and J are TRBV9 and TRBJ1-2, with 7 bases matching TRBD1. The length of the CDR3 is 13 residues. CDR1 SGDLS and CDR2 YYNGEE come from the germline V gene. The junction had 8 bases not matched to a gene; V was cut back by 7 bases and J by 5 bases. In DNA form, the CDR3 reads TGTGCCAGCGCAAGACAGGGCTCATATGGCTACACCTTC. Amino acid sequence: CASARQGSYGYTF.

The genes are TRBV9 and TRBJ2-5; a weak D match, TRBD1 (6 bases). Germline V gene lookup returns CDR1 SGDLS and CDR2 YYNGEE. V was trimmed by 4 bases and J by 1 base, leaving 8 bases between them. This CDR3 region has 13 residues. The CDR3 spells CASSQGSQETQYF. For the CDR3, the DNA is TGTGCCAGCAGCCAGGGGAGCCAAGAGACCCAGTACTTC. Complete variable domain (other parts from reference TRBV9 and TRBJ2-5): DSGVTQTPKHLITATGQRVTLRCSPRSGDLSVYWYQQSLDQGLQFLIQYYNGEERAKGNILERFSAQQFPDLHSELNLSSLELGDSALYFCASSQGSQETQYFGPGTRLLVL.

The chain links TRBV5-1 to TRBJ2-1; 10 nucleotides agree with TRBD2. Germline V lookup: CDR1 SGHRS, CDR2 YFSETQ. The junction had 7 bases not matched to a gene; V was cut back by 0 bases and J by 4 bases. This CDR3 is built from 17 residues. Written as DNA, the CDR3 is TGCGCCAGCAGCTTGGGTGGTAGCGGGGGGTCTTACAATGAGCAGTTCTTC. Its protein product is CASSLGGSGGSYNEQFF.

The chain is built from TRBV6-6 and TRBJ2-2; 9 bases are shared with TRBD2. CDR1 and CDR2 (germline): MNHNY, SVGAGI (reference sequence). The CDR3 sequence is 15 residues long. With 6 bases clipped from V and 4 bases from J, the junction kept 6 bases outside the gene matches. The CDR3 spells CASRSGTSTTGELFF. The CDR3 DNA sequence: TGTGCCAGCAGATCCGGGACTAGCACCACCGGGGAGCTGTTTTTT.

V usage is TRBV29-1 and J usage is TRBJ1-2; no clear D. The V end lost 3 bases, the J end lost 0 bases, and 5 bases lay between the germline ends. This CDR3 comprises 12 residues. Germline CDR1 is SQVTM and CDR2 is ANQGSEA. The CDR3 is CSVDLSNYGYTF. Here the CDR3 DNA reads TGCAGCGTTGACCTATCTAACTATGGCTACACCTTC.

In this sample, this clone turned up a few times. The chain employs TRBV10-3 and TRBJ2-1; 9 bases fit TRBD2. Germline values: CDR1 ENHRY, CDR2 SYGVKD. J was trimmed by 4 bases and V by 4 bases; bases with no gene match: 5. The CDR3 consists of 15 residues. As DNA, the CDR3 is TGTGCCATCAGTGTTGGCGGGGGGGGTTACAATGAGCAGTTCTTC. This encodes CAISVGGGGYNEQFF.

V is TRBV3-1 (or the pseudogene TRBV3-2) and J is TRBJ2-3, with a possible D match to TRBD2 (7 bases). The V end was cut by 10 bases, the J end by 2 bases, with 13 bases between. The CDR3 runs 13 residues. Germline lookup yields CDR1 LGHDT and CDR2 YNNKEL (reference sequence). CDR3 protein: CATKGGATDTQYF. CDR3 sequence (DNA): TGTGCCACGAAGGGGGGGGCCACAGATACGCAGTATTTT.

V usage is TRBV11-2 and J usage is TRBJ2-2; D not resolved. The CDR3 is 15 amino acids. CDR1 is SGHAT, CDR2 FQNNGV, per germline. The V and J ends lost 7 bases and 0 bases respectively, with 12 bases between them. The DNA for the CDR3 is TGTGCCAGCACCGCAGACTCCGCGAACACCGGGGAGCTGTTTTTT. It encodes CASTADSANTGELFF.

This clone is categorized as medium-sized. V is TRBV30 and J is TRBJ1-3; D uncertain. The V gene lost 2 bases and the J gene lost 2 bases, with 4 bases spanning the gap. From germline, CDR1 is GTSNPN and CDR2 SVGIG (reference sequence). The CDR3 is 12 amino acids. CDR3 coding DNA: TGTGCCTGGAGTCATCCTGGAAACACCATATATTTT. Its translation: CAWSHPGNTIYF.

This rearrangement joins TRBV9 to TRBJ2-5, with TRBD1 identical over 7 bases. V was pared by 0 bases and J by 5 bases, with 4 bases of the junction left unmatched. CDR3 size: 14 residues. CDR1 and CDR2 (germline): SGDLS, YYNGEE. The CDR3 spells CASSVGTGLETQYF. Written as DNA, the CDR3 is TGTGCCAGCAGCGTAGGGACAGGTCTGGAGACCCAGTACTTC.

The rearrangement links TRBV7-8 to TRBJ1-1; 8 bases agree with TRBD1. The J segment lost 5 bases and the V segment lost 4 bases, leaving 9 bases of the junction unmatched. This CDR3 spans 15 amino acids. Germline CDR1 is SGHVS and CDR2 is FQNEAQ. CDR3 sequence: CASSSTTGVGTEAFF. CDR3 DNA: TGTGCCAGCAGCTCCACGACAGGGGTGGGGACTGAAGCTTTCTTT.

This clone was counted between two and nine times. CDR3 sequence reads: CASSLVEGTQYF. CDR3 DNA sequence: TGTGCCAGCAGCTTAGTGGAGGGAACGCAGTATTTT. The chain is built from TRBV7-9 and TRBJ2-3; maybe TRBD2 (6 bases). The V gene lost 1 base and the J gene lost 9 bases, with 8 bases spanning the gap. The CDR3 is 12 amino acids. The germline gives CDR1 SEHNR, CDR2 FQNEAQ (reference sequence). Complete variable domain (other parts from reference TRBV7-9 and TRBJ2-3): DTGVSQNPRHKITKRGQNVTFRCDPISEHNRLYWYRQTLGQGPEFLTYFQNEAQLEKSRLLSDRFSAERPKGSFSTLEIQRTEQGDSAMYLCASSLVEGTQYFGPGTRLTVL.

This clone was seen more than once but under ten times. V is TRBV19 and J is TRBJ1-4, with TRBD1 as a possible D gene (5 bases). The CDR3 is 13 residues long. Per germline, CDR1 LNHDA and CDR2 SQIVND (reference sequence). V was pared by 6 bases and J by 7 bases, with 12 bases between. The CDR3 sequence: CASRGGPLEKLFF. The CDR3 region has the DNA TGTGCCAGTAGGGGGGGACCTCTTGAAAAACTGTTTTTT.

The chain's CDR3 is CASSGPWTGTGGLYYGYTF. The DNA of the CDR3 is TGTGCCAGCAGTGGGCCATGGACCGGGACAGGGGGTTTATACTATGGCTACACCTTC. The chain couples TRBV6-1 to TRBJ1-2, with 11 bases that match TRBD1. Germline lookup yields CDR1 MNHNS and CDR2 SASEGT. CDR3 length: 19 residues. V dropped 4 bases and J dropped 3; count of bases not matched to a gene: 16.

The rearrangement joins TRBV3-1 (or the pseudogene TRBV3-2) to TRBJ1-6, with D possibly matching TRBD1 (5 bases). The CDR3 loop spans 14 amino acids. Germline V gene data show CDR1 as LGHDT and CDR2 as YNNKEL (reference sequence). V was trimmed by 3 bases and J by 5 bases, leaving 8 bases between them. The CDR3 coding sequence is TGTGCCAGCAGCCAGGGGCACAATAATTCACCCCTCCACTTT. The encoded protein is CASSQGHNNSPLHF.

This clone was recorded once. One end of the junction fails to match germline, which may point to a read error. The genes are TRBV7-7 and TRBJ1-2, with a possible D match to TRBD1 (6 bases). CDR1 and CDR2 (germline): SSHAT, FNYEAQ (reference sequence). The CDR3 totals 15 residues. CDR3 sequence: CASSLEGGGNYGYTF. The DNA for the CDR3 is TGTGCTAGCAGCTTAGAAGGGGGAGGGAACTATGGCTACACCTTC.

J is TRBJ2-3 and V is TRBV10-3; weak D call: TRBD1 (6 bases). The CDR3 consists of 16 residues. V dropped 4 bases and J dropped 0 bases, with 14 bases sitting between them. Germline V gives CDR1 ENHRY, CDR2 SYGVKD. The CDR3 protein is CAISGGQGSSTDTQYF. The DNA of the CDR3 is TGTGCCATCAGTGGGGGGCAGGGCTCTAGCACAGATACGCAGTATTTT.

CDR3 bases: TGTGCCAGCCACGGGACAGCGAACACCGGGGAGCTGTTTTTT. Its protein is CASHGTANTGELFF. This chain connects TRBV2 to TRBJ2-2; 7 nucleotides align to TRBD1. The CDR3 totals 14 residues. V lost 8 bases and J lost 0; bases outside the gene matches: 3. The germline V gene has CDR1 SNHLY and CDR2 FYNNEI.

This chain joins TRBV7-2 and TRBJ1-6; D is unclear. Looked up from germline, CDR1 is SGHTA and CDR2 is FQGNSA. With 5 bases removed from V and 4 bases from J, the gap between germline ends came to 12 bases. The CDR3 is made up of 15 amino acids. The CDR3 DNA sequence: TGTGCCAGCAGCGTTCCCCAGCGGTATAATTCACCCCTCCACTTT. Encoded protein: CASSVPQRYNSPLHF.

This clone occurred a few times. V and J are TRBV5-1 and TRBJ2-7; the D is unclear. The CDR3 runs to 12 residues. V gave up 4 bases and J gave up 2 bases, with 7 bases separating them. From germline, CDR1 is SGHRS and CDR2 YFSETQ. The CDR3: CASSLRPYEQYF. CDR3 in DNA: TGCGCCAGCAGCCTGCGCCCCTACGAGCAGTACTTC.

This clone has just a few counts. The V call is TRBV7-9, the J call TRBJ1-3; D is ambiguous. V dropped 1 base and J dropped 0 bases, with 10 bases sitting between them. Germline V gene lookup returns CDR1 SEHNR and CDR2 FQNEAQ (reference sequence). CDR3 length equals 16 residues. CDR3 DNA sequence: TGTGCCAGCAGCTTAGTCCTCGGTTTCTCTGGAAACACCATATATTTT. Translation: CASSLVLGFSGNTIYF.

The chain combines TRBV6-5 with TRBJ1-2, with D perhaps TRBD1 (6 bases). The V end was cut by 0 bases, the J end by 8 bases, with 13 bases between. Germline CDR1 MNHEY, CDR2 SVGAGI. CDR3 length equals 14 residues. The DNA for the CDR3 is TGTGCCAGCAGTTACTCGTACAGGGCGAAGGGCTACACCTTC. Protein product: CASSYSYRAKGYTF.

The chain employs TRBV7-3 and TRBJ2-1; D is undetermined. V gave up 5 bases and J gave up 5 bases, with 10 bases separating them. Germline V CDR1 and CDR2: SGHTA, FQGTGA. CDR3 length: 13 residues. The CDR3 reads CASSMTPDNEQFF. The DNA for the CDR3 is TGTGCCAGCAGCATGACACCCGACAATGAGCAGTTCTTC.